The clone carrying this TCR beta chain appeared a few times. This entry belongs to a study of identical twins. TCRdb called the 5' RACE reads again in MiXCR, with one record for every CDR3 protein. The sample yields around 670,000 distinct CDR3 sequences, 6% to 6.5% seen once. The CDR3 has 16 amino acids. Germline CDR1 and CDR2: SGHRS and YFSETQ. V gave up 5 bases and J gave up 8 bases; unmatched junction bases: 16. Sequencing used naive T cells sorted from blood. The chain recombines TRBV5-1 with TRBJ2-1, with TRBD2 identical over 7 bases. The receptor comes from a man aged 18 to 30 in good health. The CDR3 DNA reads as TGCGCCAGCAGGGGGAGCGGGGTTCCCCTAGAAGATGAGCAGTTCTTC. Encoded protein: CASRGSGVPLEDEQFF. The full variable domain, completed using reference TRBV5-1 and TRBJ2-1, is KAGVTQTPRYLIKTRGQQVTLSCSPISGHRSVSWYQQTPGQGLQFLFEYFSETQRNKGNFPGRFSGRQFSNSRSEMNVSTLELGDSALYLCASRGSGVPLEDEQFFGPGTRLTVL.